These T cell receptor beta chains were read from a single sample in a study of T-cell reconstitution after alpha-beta-depleted transplantation in children. TCRdb used MiXCR to reprocess the PCR reads, holding one entry per CDR3 protein. The sample holds some 600,000 distinct CDR3 sequences, 10% to 15% seen once. The source was PBMCs, mostly from graft donor cells, collected 360 days after TCRalphabeta/CD19-depleted stem cell transplant. Receptors originate from a male patient aged 5 to 17 who had a stem cell transplant for acute myeloid leukemia, so the T cells may come from the graft donor. Each CDR3 is given with its conserved first and last residue. The D gene is left open where the match is weak. Part of the rows lack a size; the others show once, few, many or a class for expanded clones.

TRBV27	TRBJ2-7	.	TRBD2	CASSPRGGTSYEQYF	TGTGCCAGCAGCCCACGGGGGGGCACCTCCTACGAGCAGTACTTC
TRBV7-3	TRBJ2-1	many	.	CASSPLTSFSYNEQFF	TGTGCCAGCAGCCCCCTCACGAGTTTTTCCTACAATGAGCAGTTCTTC
TRBV20-1	TRBJ1-1	.	.	CSATRLNTEAFF	TGCAGTGCTACGCGCTTGAACACTGAAGCTTTCTTT
TRBV6-2/TRBV6-3	TRBJ2-1	.	TRBD2	CASSYSVAGGVEQFF	TGTGCCAGCAGTTACTCGGTAGCGGGAGGGGTTGAGCAGTTCTTC
TRBV28	TRBJ2-7	many	.	CASTPGLPSYEQYF	TGTGCCAGCACCCCGGGACTTCCCTCCTACGAGCAGTACTTC
TRBV7-2	TRBJ2-3	.	.	CASSKRQVPPTDTQYF	TGTGCCAGCAGCAAAAGACAGGTTCCACCCACAGATACGCAGTATTTT
TRBV7-3	TRBJ2-7	few	.	CASSLSAYPGPHYEQYF	TGTGCCAGCAGCTTAAGCGCTTACCCAGGGCCCCATTACGAGCAGTACTTC
TRBV28	TRBJ1-4	.	TRBD1	CAILGQANEKLFF	TGTGCCATCTTGGGACAGGCGAATGAAAAACTGTTTTTT
TRBV5-5	TRBJ2-1	.	TRBD1	CASSLDRGPYRVQFF	TGTGCCAGCAGCCTCGACAGGGGGCCCTACCGGGTGCAGTTCTTC
TRBV28	TRBJ2-3	few	.	CASTGGTDTQYF	TGTGCCAGCACAGGGGGCACAGATACGCAGTATTTT
TRBV5-1	TRBJ2-7	.	.	CASSLGWPGLLTYEQYF	TGCGCCAGCAGCTTGGGTTGGCCAGGACTCCTCACCTACGAGCAGTACTTC
TRBV4-2	TRBJ2-7	few	TRBD1	CASSQDVGTGSYEQYF	TGTGCCAGCAGCCAAGATGTCGGGACAGGGTCCTACGAGCAGTACTTC
TRBV20-1	TRBJ2-2	few	.	CSARGRSADGELFF	TGCAGTGCTAGGGGCCGATCAGCCGACGGGGAGCTGTTTTTT
TRBV4-2	TRBJ2-1	.	TRBD2	CASSNSGRSGNEQFF	TGTGCCAGCAGCAACAGCGGGAGGAGTGGCAATGAGCAGTTCTTC
TRBV5-6	TRBJ2-3	.	.	CASSWTVTDTQYF	TGTGCCAGCAGCTGGACTGTCACAGATACGCAGTATTTT
TRBV2	TRBJ2-6	.	.	CASSGPSANVLTF	TGTGCCAGCAGCGGGCCTTCGGCCAACGTCCTGACTTTC
TRBV24-1	TRBJ2-5	few	.	CATRKGGEQETQYF	TGTGCCACCAGGAAGGGCGGGGAGCAAGAGACCCAGTACTTC
TRBV14	TRBJ2-7	few	.	CASSPTSGFSYEQYF	TGTGCCAGCAGCCCTACGTCGGGGTTCTCCTACGAGCAGTACTTC
TRBV24-1	TRBJ2-5	few	.	CATSDLHVGEETQYF	TGTGCCACCAGTGATTTGCATGTTGGGGAAGAGACCCAGTACTTC
TRBV20-1	TRBJ2-7	.	TRBD2	CSAGGASGKVSYEQYF	TGCAGTGCAGGCGGGGCTAGCGGGAAAGTGTCGTACGAGCAGTACTTC
TRBV27	TRBJ2-1	few	.	CASSFLGGQDEQFF	TGTGCCAGCAGTTTCCTCGGGGGTCAGGATGAGCAGTTCTTC
TRBV6-2/TRBV6-3	TRBJ2-3	many	TRBD2	CASRGTAGAAYPDTQYF	TGTGCCAGCAGGGGTACAGCGGGAGCCGCTTACCCAGATACGCAGTATTTT
TRBV12-3/TRBV12-4	TRBJ2-7	.	.	CASSLGNTYEQYF	TGTGCCAGCAGTTTAGGGAACACCTACGAGCAGTACTTC
TRBV11-2	TRBJ2-7	.	TRBD2	CASVVGLAGEYEQYF	TGTGCCAGCGTCGTTGGGCTAGCGGGAGAGTACGAGCAGTACTTC
TRBV20-1	TRBJ2-4	.	TRBD2	CSARQPGLVAKNIQYF	TGCAGTGCTAGACAACCGGGACTAGTAGCCAAAAACATTCAGTACTTC
TRBV6-2/TRBV6-3	TRBJ1-5	few	.	CASKYRLDQPQHF	TGTGCCAGCAAATACAGGCTGGATCAGCCCCAGCATTTT
TRBV20-1	TRBJ2-7	.	.	CSPFGGTDYEQYF	TGCAGTCCCTTCGGGGGGACAGACTACGAGCAGTACTTC